A selection of T cell receptor beta chains follows, all from one sample in a study of T cell repertoires in cytomegalovirus infection. TCRdb processed the reads anew with MiXCR; each CDR3 protein has one entry. This table holds 160,000 or so distinct CDR3 sequences, approximately 17% found once. Material for sequencing was CD8+ T cells from PBMCs. The receptor source for this set is a human donor in good health (CMV status not recorded). Some clones in this sample may be carry-over from other donors' samples. CDR3s leave out the opening cysteine and the closing phenylalanine or tryptophan.

j_call | v_call | cdr3_aa
TRBJ1-1 | TRBV7-8 | ASSLERRNTEAF
TRBJ2-1 | TRBV30 | AWARNSYNEQF
TRBJ2-7 | TRBV7-9 | ASSTGQGFYEQY
TRBJ1-2 | TRBV7-9 | ASRSGENYGYT
TRBJ2-1 | TRBV6-2/TRBV6-3 | ASSLLGSSYNEQF
TRBJ2-7 | TRBV6-1 | ASSEERTGLRYEQY
TRBJ2-5 | TRBV7-9 | ASSTLFGETQY
TRBJ2-2 | TRBV15 | AAAGGGENTGELF
TRBJ2-7 | TRBV6-1 | ASHRDTSYEQY
TRBJ2-5 | TRBV11-2 | ASSLLRTGEETQY
TRBJ2-3 | TRBV7-2 | ASSLELAGADTQY
TRBJ2-1 | TRBV7-6 | ASSLVPGGDEQF
TRBJ1-2 | TRBV28 | ASRPWEPTDGYT
TRBJ2-7 | TRBV27 | ASTPISGRSSYEQY
TRBJ1-1 | TRBV9 | ASSVEGGPLTEAF
TRBJ2-5 | TRBV7-8 | ASSSLAGEETQY
TRBJ2-2 | TRBV10-3 | AAGWNTGELF
TRBJ2-5 | TRBV27 | ASGRHGKTQY
TRBJ1-2 | TRBV6-5 | ASSYTGSDYGYT
TRBJ2-7 | TRBV25-1 | ASSESLRGQSYEQY
TRBJ1-2 | TRBV6-6 | ASSGGGSYGYT
TRBJ2-7 | TRBV29-1 | SAQGQGAYEQY
TRBJ2-1 | TRBV28 | ATAQFNEQF
TRBJ2-7 | TRBV7-2 | ASSPGTGNYEQY